This paragraph reports one TCR beta chain. What it binds is unknown. The study sequenced cultured CD4+ T cell DNA using the Oncomine TCR Beta short-read assay. TCRdb ran MiXCR on the PCR reads and lists one entry per CDR3 protein. The sample lists about 9,700 distinct CDR3 sequences, around 59% occurring once. The source of the sample is a study of vaccination and CD4 T cells after COVID-19. Study background: The convalescents, six males and four females, included two who were Hispanic.

Trimming removed 6 bases from V and 9 bases from J; junction bases left unmatched: 16. The CDR3 spans 16 residues. Germline CDR1 MNHEY, CDR2 SVGEGT. Study-level findings and limits: For SARS-CoV-2-reactive clonotypes, the median went from about 20 to 38, a nonsignificant increase.

Treatment here: roughly 10-day PBMC culture with coronavirus spike peptide pools or control peptides (ViraFEST assay). An unexposed donor provided the CD4+ T cells, which were collected before the COVID-19 pandemic (2011-2018). The sequencing input was CD4+ T cells from blood, cultured in vitro. The receptor was isolated from a human donor in good health. V gene TRBV6-2 or TRBV6-3 combines with J gene TRBJ2-4; 8 bases line up with TRBD1. The CDR3 region is CASRPPDRDRGGIQYF. The CDR3 DNA is TGTGCCAGCAGGCCCCCGGACAGGGACCGAGGGGGCATTCAGTACTTC.